This T cell receptor (beta chain) was recovered during a study of T cell clonality in common variable immunodeficiency. This clone has at least ten counts. Its specificity is not known. Read data end 3 residues before the CDR3 end; the end is taken from the germline J gene. Study outcomes and limitations: Fewer deletions and N-nucleotide insertions were reportedly seen in common variable immunodeficiency TCR beta sequences.

For at least one year, all CVID subjects received replacement immunoglobulin. The CDR3 spans 13 residues. V was clipped by 6 bases and J by 7 bases; unmatched bases: 5. Germline-derived CDR1 and CDR2 are SQVTM and ANQGSEA. TCRdb's copy holds only in-frame clones and misses some; the assay was immunoSEQ multiplex PCR. The specimen has 28,000 or so clones, none found just once. This chain uses TRBV29-1 with TRBJ2-2, with 10 bases fitting TRBD1. The sequencing sample was made of peripheral blood mononuclear cells. The TCR was taken from a human donor with common variable immunodeficiency. The sequenced CDR3 bases are TGCAGCGTCCGGGACAGGGGAGTCGGGGAG. This gives the protein CSVRDRGVGE. The entire CDR3 is CSVRDRGVGELFF.